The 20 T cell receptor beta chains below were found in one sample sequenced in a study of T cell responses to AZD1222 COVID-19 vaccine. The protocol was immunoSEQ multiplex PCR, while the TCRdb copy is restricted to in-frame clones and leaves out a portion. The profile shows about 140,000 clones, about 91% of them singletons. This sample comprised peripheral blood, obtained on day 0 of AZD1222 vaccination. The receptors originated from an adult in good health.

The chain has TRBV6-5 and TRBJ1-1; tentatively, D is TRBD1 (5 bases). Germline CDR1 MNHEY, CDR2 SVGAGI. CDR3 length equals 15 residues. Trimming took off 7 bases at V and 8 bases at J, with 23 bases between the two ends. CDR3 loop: CASKRDSSLSKEAFF. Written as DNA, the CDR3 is TGTGCCAGCAAGAGGGACTCATCGTTATCCAAAGAAGCTTTCTTT.

Here the CDR3 reads CASSPGVTFPLHF. The CDR3 DNA is TGTGCCAGCTCACCGGGGGTGACTTTTCCCCTCCACTTT. J is TRBJ1-6 and V is TRBV18, with D perhaps matching TRBD1 (5 bases). The V end lost 3 bases, the J end lost 13 bases, and 13 bases lay between the germline ends. Germline CDR1 and CDR2: KGHSH and LQKENI. The CDR3 runs to 13 residues.

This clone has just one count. This CDR3 reads CASSFPPPRANYGYTF. The DNA for the CDR3 is TGTGCCAGCAGCTTTCCCCCCCCCAGAGCTAACTATGGCTACACCTTC. The chain combines TRBV5-4 with TRBJ1-2, with D uncertain. V was pared by 2 bases and J by 0 bases, with 14 bases between. The germline CDR1 and CDR2 sequences are SGHNT and YYREEE (reference sequence). The CDR3 loop spans 16 amino acids. Together with reference TRBV5-4 and TRBJ1-2, the CDR3 gives the full variable domain: ETGVTQSPTHLIKTRGQQVTLRCSSQSGHNTVSWYQQALGQGPQFIFQYYREEENGRGNFPPRFSGLQFPNYSSELNVNALELDDSALYLCASSFPPPRANYGYTFGSGTRLTVV.

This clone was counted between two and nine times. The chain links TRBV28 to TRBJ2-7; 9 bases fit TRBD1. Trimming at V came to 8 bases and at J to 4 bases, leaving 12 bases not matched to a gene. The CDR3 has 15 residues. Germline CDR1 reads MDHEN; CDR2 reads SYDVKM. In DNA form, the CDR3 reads TGTGCCAGCGAATCTTTCCGGGACAGGGCATACGAGCAGTACTTC. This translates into CASESFRDRAYEQYF.

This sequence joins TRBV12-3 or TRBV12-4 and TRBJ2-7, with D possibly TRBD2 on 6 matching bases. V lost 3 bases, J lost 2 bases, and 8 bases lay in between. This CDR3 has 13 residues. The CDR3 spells CASSFAGTYEQYF. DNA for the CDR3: TGTGCCAGCAGTTTTGCGGGAACCTACGAGCAGTACTTC.

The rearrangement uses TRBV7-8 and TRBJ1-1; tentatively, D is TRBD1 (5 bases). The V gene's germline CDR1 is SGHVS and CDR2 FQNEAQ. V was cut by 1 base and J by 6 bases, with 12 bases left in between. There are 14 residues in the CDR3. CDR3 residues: CASSLDFRVPEAFF. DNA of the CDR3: TGTGCCAGCAGCTTAGATTTCAGGGTGCCTGAAGCTTTCTTT.

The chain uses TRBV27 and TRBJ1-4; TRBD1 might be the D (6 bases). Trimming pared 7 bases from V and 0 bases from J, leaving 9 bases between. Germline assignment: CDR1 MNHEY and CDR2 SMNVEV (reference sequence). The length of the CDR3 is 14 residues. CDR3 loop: CASMGGPTNEKLFF. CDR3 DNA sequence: TGTGCCAGCATGGGGGGCCCAACTAATGAAAAACTGTTTTTT. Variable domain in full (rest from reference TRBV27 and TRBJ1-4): EAQVTQNPRYLITVTGKKLTVTCSQNMNHEYMSWYRQDPGLGLRQIYYSMNVEVTDKGDVPEGYKVSRKEKRNFPLILESPSPNQTSLYFCASMGGPTNEKLFFGSGTQLSVL.

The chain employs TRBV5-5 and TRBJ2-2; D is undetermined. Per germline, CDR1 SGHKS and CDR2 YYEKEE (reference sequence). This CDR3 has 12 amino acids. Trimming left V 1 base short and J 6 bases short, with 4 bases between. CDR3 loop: CASSLYPGELFF. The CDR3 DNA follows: TGTGCCAGCAGCTTGTATCCCGGGGAGCTGTTTTTT. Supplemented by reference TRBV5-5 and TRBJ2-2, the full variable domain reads DAGVTQSPTHLIKTRGQQVTLRCSPISGHKSVSWYQQVLGQGPQFIFQYYEKEERGRGNFPDRFSARQFPNYSSELNVNALLLGDSALYLCASSLYPGELFFGEGSRLTVL.

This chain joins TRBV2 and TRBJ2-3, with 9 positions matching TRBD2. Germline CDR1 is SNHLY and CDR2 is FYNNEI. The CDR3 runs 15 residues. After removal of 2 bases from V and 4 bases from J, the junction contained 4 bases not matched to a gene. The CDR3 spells CASSEWRGGADTQYF. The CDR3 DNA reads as TGTGCCAGCAGTGAATGGCGGGGGGGGGCAGATACGCAGTATTTT.

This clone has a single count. The CDR3 loop is CASSFWLVGPQETQYF. CDR3 nucleotide sequence: TGTGCCAGCAGCTTCTGGTTAGTGGGGCCTCAAGAGACCCAGTACTTC. The chain has TRBV5-5 and TRBJ2-5, with D possibly being TRBD1 (5 bases). Germline CDR1 reads SGHKS; CDR2 reads YYEKEE (reference sequence). CDR3 length: 16 residues. V was clipped by 2 bases and J by 2 bases, with 16 bases between them.

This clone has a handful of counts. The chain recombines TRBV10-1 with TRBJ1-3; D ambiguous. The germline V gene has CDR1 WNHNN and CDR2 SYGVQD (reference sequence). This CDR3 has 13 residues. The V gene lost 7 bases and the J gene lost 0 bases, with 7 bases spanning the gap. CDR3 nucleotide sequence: TGCGCCAGCACCCCGAACTCTGGAAACACCATATATTTT. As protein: CASTPNSGNTIYF.

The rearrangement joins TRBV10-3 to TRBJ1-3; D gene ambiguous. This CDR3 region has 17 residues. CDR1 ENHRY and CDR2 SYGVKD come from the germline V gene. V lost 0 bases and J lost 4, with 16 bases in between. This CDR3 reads CAISESGGPVRGNTIYF. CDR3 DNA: TGTGCCATCAGTGAGTCGGGAGGGCCTGTGCGCGGAAACACCATATATTTT.

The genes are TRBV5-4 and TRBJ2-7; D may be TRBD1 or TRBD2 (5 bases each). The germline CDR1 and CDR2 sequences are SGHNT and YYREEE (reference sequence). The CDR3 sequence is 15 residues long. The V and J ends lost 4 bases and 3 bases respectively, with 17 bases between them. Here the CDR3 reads CASSIEPGPYYEQYF. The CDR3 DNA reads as TGTGCCAGCAGCATTGAGCCGGGACCCTACTACGAGCAGTACTTC. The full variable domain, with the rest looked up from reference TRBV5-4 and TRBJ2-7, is ETGVTQSPTHLIKTRGQQVTLRCSSQSGHNTVSWYQQALGQGPQFIFQYYREEENGRGNFPPRFSGLQFPNYSSELNVNALELDDSALYLCASSIEPGPYYEQYFGPGTRLTVT.

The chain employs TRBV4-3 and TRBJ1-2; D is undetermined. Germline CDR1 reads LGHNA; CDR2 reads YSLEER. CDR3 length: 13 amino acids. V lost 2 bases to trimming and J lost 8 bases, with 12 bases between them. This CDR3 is CASSQQQRGGYTF. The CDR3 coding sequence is TGCGCCAGCAGCCAACAACAGCGTGGGGGCTACACCTTC.

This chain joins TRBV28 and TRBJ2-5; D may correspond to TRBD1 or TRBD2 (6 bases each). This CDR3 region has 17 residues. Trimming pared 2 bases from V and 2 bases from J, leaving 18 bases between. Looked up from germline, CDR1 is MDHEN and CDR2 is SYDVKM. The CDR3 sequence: CASSLRAGKGGQETQYF. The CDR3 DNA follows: TGTGCCAGCAGTTTAAGAGCTGGCAAGGGGGGACAAGAGACCCAGTACTTC.

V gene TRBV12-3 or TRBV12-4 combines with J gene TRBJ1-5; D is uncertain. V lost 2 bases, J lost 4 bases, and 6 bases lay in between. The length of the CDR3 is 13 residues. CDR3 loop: CASSLRNNQPQHF. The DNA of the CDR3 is TGTGCCAGCAGTTTAAGGAATAATCAGCCCCAGCATTTT.

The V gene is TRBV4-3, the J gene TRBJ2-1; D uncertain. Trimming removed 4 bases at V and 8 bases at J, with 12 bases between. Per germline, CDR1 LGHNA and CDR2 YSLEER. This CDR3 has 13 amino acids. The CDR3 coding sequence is TGCGCCAGCAGCCGAGGCTTTGTCGATGAGCAGTTCTTC. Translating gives CASSRGFVDEQFF.

The CDR3 nucleotides read TGCAGTGCTTGGACAGGACGGGGCTACACCTTC. Translated: CSAWTGRGYTF. The rearrangement links TRBV20-1 to TRBJ1-2; 7 bases agree with TRBD1. Germline-derived CDR1 and CDR2 are DFQATT and SNEGSKA (reference sequence). The CDR3 contains 11 residues. Trimming removed 5 bases from V and 8 bases from J; junction bases left unmatched: 5.

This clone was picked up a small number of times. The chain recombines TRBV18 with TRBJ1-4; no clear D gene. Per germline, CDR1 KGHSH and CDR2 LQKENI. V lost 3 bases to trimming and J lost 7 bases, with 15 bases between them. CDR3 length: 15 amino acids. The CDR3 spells CASSPETNTGEKLFF. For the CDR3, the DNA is TGTGCCAGCTCACCGGAGACAAACACGGGTGAAAAACTGTTTTTT.

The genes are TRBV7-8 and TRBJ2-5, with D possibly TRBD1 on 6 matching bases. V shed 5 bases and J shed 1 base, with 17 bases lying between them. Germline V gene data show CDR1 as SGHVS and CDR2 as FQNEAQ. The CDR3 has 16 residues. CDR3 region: CASSRSEQGFQETQYF. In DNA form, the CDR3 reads TGTGCCAGCAGCCGTTCCGAACAGGGCTTCCAAGAGACCCAGTACTTC.